This note documents a single T cell receptor beta chain sequence. Produced via immunoSEQ multiplex PCR; TCRdb's table is partial and in-frame only. The sample comprises roughly 260,000 clones, around 87% of which are singletons, and over 2% rests with the top ten. The data belong to a study of blood T cell repertoires in COVID-19. Study-level background: COVID-19 samples, acute and convalescent, were from the United States, Italy and Spain. The analysed material was cDNA or gDNA that came from T cells, B-cell-depleted T cells, or PBMCs.

V lost 5 bases and J 4 bases, leaving 17 bases between the germline ends. CDR1 and CDR2 (germline): SQVTM, ANQGSEA. The CDR3 totals 15 residues. The chain combines TRBV29-1 with TRBJ2-2; possibly TRBD1 for D (6 bases). This clonotype was sampled from a woman aged 50 to 60 with acute or convalescent COVID-19. Specimen: peripheral blood. The CDR3 coding sequence is TGCAGCGTTACTGGTTTCCAGGGGTCCACCGGGGAGCTGTTTTTT. Encoded protein: CSVTGFQGSTGELFF.